Described below is a single T cell receptor (beta chain) sequence and its context. Original handling: From reference gene primer amplification, estimates of nucleated cell counts were derived. Profiling relied on immunoSEQ multiplex PCR, and the TCRdb table lists in-frame clones only, not all of them. D and trimming come from the DNA, and the V and J calls and clone size come from that table. The sample includes some 120,000 clones, around 85% of them seen just once. This sample stems from a study of blood T cell repertoires in COVID-19. Across the whole study: The samples span acute and convalescent COVID-19 from the United States, Italy and Spain. PBMCs, B-cell-depleted T cells, or T cells provided the cDNA or gDNA that made up the material.

The CDR3 spans 15 residues. Unmatched junction bases numbered 6, after V lost 5 bases and J lost 0 bases. CDR1 and CDR2 (germline): MNHEY, SVGEGT. The rearrangement uses TRBV6-2 or TRBV6-3 and TRBJ1-1; 7 bases are a match to TRBD1. The sequenced sample consisted of peripheral blood. The clonotype was recovered from a human donor in a cohort sampled during active COVID-19. CDR3 DNA sequence: TGTGCCAGCAGTCTCCCGACAGGGATGAACACTGAAGCTTTCTTT. This translates into CASSLPTGMNTEAFF.